Below are 8 T cell receptor beta chains sequenced from a single sample in a study of blood T cells in healthy people across ages. A second PCR, run for roughly 7 to 11 cycles, used a sample-barcoded 5' primer plus a J-beta primer mix. Each CDR3 protein is one row after TCRdb ran MiXCR on the 5' RACE reads. The sample gives approximately 1.5 million distinct CDR3 sequences, roughly 30% of which show up once; around 10% is in the top ten. Source material: blood. The receptors here all came from a woman aged 30 to 39 in good health.

This chain uses TRBV4-1 with TRBJ2-1, with 9 bases aligning to TRBD2. The junction had 4 bases not matched to a gene; V was cut back by 2 bases and J by 5 bases. Germline V gene lookup returns CDR1 MGHRA and CDR2 YSYEKL. This CDR3 region has 15 residues. DNA of the CDR3: TGCGCCAGCAGCCAACTATTAGCGGGAGACAATGAGCAGTTCTTC. It codes for CASSQLLAGDNEQFF.

This rearrangement joins TRBV9 to TRBJ2-5, with 16 bases fitting TRBD2. Germline CDR1 is SGDLS and CDR2 is YYNGEE. V lost 3 bases and J lost 4; bases outside the gene matches: 6. The CDR3 contains 17 residues. CDR3 sequence (DNA): TGTGCCAGCAGCGGTGGGACTAGCGGGAGGGCCAGAGAGACCCAGTACTTC. Amino acids: CASSGGTSGRARETQYF.

This clonotype was seen a few times. The chain has TRBV7-6 and TRBJ2-5; 9 positions match TRBD1. Per the germline V gene, CDR1 is SGHVS and CDR2 is FNYEAQ. Losses at the gene ends were 6 bases for V and 4 bases for J; bases not matched to a gene: 9. The CDR3 consists of 15 residues. CDR3 in amino acids: CASSLQGARRETQYF. In nucleotides, the CDR3 is TGTGCCAGCAGTCTACAGGGGGCTCGGCGAGAGACCCAGTACTTC.

The genes are TRBV24-1 and TRBJ2-3; D tentatively reads TRBD1 or TRBD2 (5 bases each). Germline V gives CDR1 KGHDR, CDR2 SFDVKD. The V end was cut by 5 bases, the J end by 3 bases, with 23 bases between. The CDR3 extends over 18 amino acids. The CDR3 reads CATSAPPRGSSWTDTQYF. DNA for the CDR3: TGTGCCACCAGTGCCCCCCCGAGGGGCAGTTCGTGGACAGATACGCAGTATTTT.

This sequence joins TRBV20-1 and TRBJ1-1, with 7 bases fitting TRBD1. J was trimmed by 1 base and V by 3 bases; bases with no gene match: 2. Germline V CDR1 and CDR2: DFQATT, SNEGSKA (reference sequence). The CDR3 is 13 residues long. The CDR3 region has the DNA TGCAGTGCTAGGACAGGGAGGAACACTGAAGCTTTCTTT. This sequence encodes CSARTGRNTEAFF.

The sample holds a few counts of this clonotype. The rearrangement links TRBV6-5 to TRBJ1-2; TRBD1 matches 8 bases. V shed 0 bases, J shed 4 bases, and the junction held 4 bases outside the gene matches. Germline V gene lookup returns CDR1 MNHEY and CDR2 SVGAGI. The CDR3 spans 15 residues. The CDR3 region is CASSYSTGTGYGYTF. The CDR3 nucleotides read TGTGCCAGCAGTTACTCGACAGGGACAGGCTATGGCTACACCTTC.

As concerns this clonotype: Compared with germline, one end of the junction differs, possibly owing to a read error. The V gene is TRBV2, the J gene TRBJ1-4; D is unclear. The germline V gene encodes CDR1 SNHLY and CDR2 FYNNEI. This CDR3 comprises 16 residues. The CDR3 loop reads CANSEVLVITNEKLFF. CDR3 DNA: TGTGCCAACAGTGAGGTTCTTGTCATCACTAATGAAAAACTGTTTTTT.

This clonotype was found a few times. This chain's CDR3 is CASSQGQGTTEAFF. The CDR3 DNA reads TGCGCCAGCAGCCAGGGACAGGGGACAACTGAAGCTTTCTTT. V usage is TRBV4-1 and J usage is TRBJ1-1, with 10 nucleotides matching TRBD1. This CDR3 has 14 amino acids. Germline V gives CDR1 MGHRA, CDR2 YSYEKL. V was pared by 3 bases and J by 5 bases, with 3 bases of the junction left unmatched.